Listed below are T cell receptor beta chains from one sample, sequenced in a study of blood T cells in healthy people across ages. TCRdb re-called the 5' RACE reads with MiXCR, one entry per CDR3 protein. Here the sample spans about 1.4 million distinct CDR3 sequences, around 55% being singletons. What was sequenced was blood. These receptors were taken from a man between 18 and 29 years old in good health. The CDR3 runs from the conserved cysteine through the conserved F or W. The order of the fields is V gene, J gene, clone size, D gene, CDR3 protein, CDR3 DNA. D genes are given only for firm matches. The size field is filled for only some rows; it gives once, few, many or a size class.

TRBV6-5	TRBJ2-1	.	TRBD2	CASRSKTGLAQYNEQFF	TGTGCCAGCAGATCCAAAACCGGACTAGCGCAGTACAATGAGCAGTTCTTC
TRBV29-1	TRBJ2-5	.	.	CSVRKTGFEETQYF	TGCAGCGTTAGGAAAACAGGGTTTGAGGAGACCCAGTACTTC
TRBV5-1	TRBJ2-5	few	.	CASSRYQTSLETQYF	TGCGCCAGCAGCCGGTATCAAACGTCATTAGAGACCCAGTACTTC
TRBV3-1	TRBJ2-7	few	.	CASSQDAGHEQYF	TGTGCCAGCAGCCAAGATGCCGGGCACGAGCAGTACTTC
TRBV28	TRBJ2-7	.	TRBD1	CASEPGQGSYEQYF	TGTGCCAGCGAACCGGGACAGGGGTCCTACGAGCAGTACTTC
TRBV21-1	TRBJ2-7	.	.	CASSKSHIAYEQYF	TGTGCCAGCAGCAAGAGTCACATTGCCTACGAGCAGTACTTC
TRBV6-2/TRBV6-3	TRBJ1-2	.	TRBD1	CASSYGTVNGYTF	TGTGCCAGCAGTTACGGGACAGTCAATGGCTACACCTTC
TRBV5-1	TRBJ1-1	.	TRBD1	CASSLDGQGTEAFF	TGCGCCAGCAGCTTAGATGGACAGGGCACTGAAGCTTTCTTT
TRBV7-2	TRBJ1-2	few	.	CAKRGGTSSEPNYGYTF	TGTGCCAAAAGGGGGGGGACTTCCTCGGAGCCTAACTATGGCTACACCTTC
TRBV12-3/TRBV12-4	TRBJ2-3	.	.	CASALGASATDTQYF	TGTGCCAGCGCCCTGGGTGCTAGCGCGACAGATACGCAGTATTTT
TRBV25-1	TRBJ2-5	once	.	CASIEFPEETQYF	TGTGCCAGCATTGAATTCCCAGAAGAGACCCAGTACTTC
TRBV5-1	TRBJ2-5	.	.	CASSWVLGETTETQYF	TGCGCCAGCAGCTGGGTCCTCGGGGAAACAACGGAGACCCAGTACTTC
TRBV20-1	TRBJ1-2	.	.	CSALRGDRGNYGYTF	TGCAGTGCCTTAAGGGGGGACCGCGGCAACTATGGCTACACCTTC
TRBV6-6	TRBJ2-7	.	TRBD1	CASLKEGTGTYEQYF	TGTGCCAGCCTTAAAGAGGGGACAGGGACCTACGAGCAGTACTTC
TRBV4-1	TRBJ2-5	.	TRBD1	CASSQDSTGEETQYF	TGCGCCAGCAGCCAAGATTCGACAGGGGAAGAGACCCAGTACTTC
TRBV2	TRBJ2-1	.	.	CASRRASYEQFF	TGTGCCAGCAGGAGAGCCTCCTACGAGCAGTTCTTC
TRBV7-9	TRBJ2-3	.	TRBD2	CVLRGGNTDTQYF	TGTGTCCTCCGCGGGGGAAACACAGATACGCAGTATTTT
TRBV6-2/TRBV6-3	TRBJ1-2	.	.	CASRTYPSVPSGSYTF	TGTGCCAGCAGGACTTACCCCTCGGTTCCATCGGGGAGCTACACCTTC
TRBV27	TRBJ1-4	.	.	CASSPLQAGEKLFF	TGTGCCAGCAGCCCCTTGCAGGCTGGCGAAAAACTGTTTTTT
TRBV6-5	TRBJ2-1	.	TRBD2	CASSYFPGGSGKYNEQFF	TGTGCCAGCAGTTACTTCCCGGGGGGTAGCGGGAAGTACAATGAGCAGTTCTTC
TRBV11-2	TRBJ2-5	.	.	CASSSLALEQYF	TGTGCCAGCAGCTCACTCGCACTAGAGCAGTACTTC
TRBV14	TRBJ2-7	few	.	CASSPEDSRYYEQYF	TGTGCCAGCAGCCCAGAGGACAGTCGTTACTACGAGCAGTACTTC
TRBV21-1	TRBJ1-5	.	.	CASSKLPPKVGQHF	TGTGCCAGCAGCAAATTGCCCCCTAAGGTGGGCCAGCATTTT
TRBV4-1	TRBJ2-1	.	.	CASSQVTPNPNNEQFF	TGCGCCAGCAGCCAAGTCACTCCAAACCCCAACAATGAGCAGTTCTTC
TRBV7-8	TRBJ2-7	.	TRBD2	CASSLTRLAGGLDEQYF	TGTGCCAGCAGCTTAACCCGACTAGCGGGGGGCCTAGACGAGCAGTACTTC
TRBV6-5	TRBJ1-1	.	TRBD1	CASKRGRGLTEAFF	TGTGCCAGCAAGAGAGGCAGGGGGCTTACTGAAGCTTTCTTT
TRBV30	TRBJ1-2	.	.	CAWKRYYGYTF	TGTGCCTGGAAAAGATACTATGGCTACACCTTC
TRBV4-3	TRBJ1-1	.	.	CASSQEAYTEAFF	TGCGCCAGCAGCCAAGAAGCTTACACTGAAGCTTTCTTT
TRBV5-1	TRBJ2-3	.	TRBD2	CASSPRPSGGGDTQYF	TGCGCCAGCAGCCCTCGTCCTAGCGGGGGTGGAGATACGCAGTATTTT
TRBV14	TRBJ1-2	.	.	CASSQGLAGYTF	TGTGCCAGCAGCCAGGGTCTCGCGGGCTACACCTTC
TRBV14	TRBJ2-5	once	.	CASSQGGASDETQYF	TGTGCCAGCAGCCAAGGGGGTGCCTCGGATGAGACCCAGTACTTC
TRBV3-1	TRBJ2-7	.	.	CASSQDITTSYEQYF	TGTGCCAGCAGCCAAGACATAACTACAAGCTACGAGCAGTACTTC
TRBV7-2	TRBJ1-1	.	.	CASGASSWNTEAFF	TGTGCCAGCGGAGCGTCTAGTTGGAACACTGAAGCTTTCTTT
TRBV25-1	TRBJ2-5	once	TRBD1	CASSEWDRETQYF	TGTGCCAGCAGTGAATGGGACAGGGAGACCCAGTACTTC
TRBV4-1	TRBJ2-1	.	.	CASSPTGPEVEEQFF	TGCGCCAGCAGCCCAACGGGGCCCGAGGTAGAGGAGCAGTTCTTC
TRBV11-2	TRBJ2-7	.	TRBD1	CASSFSSGQGFSYEQYF	TGTGCCAGCAGCTTTTCCTCCGGACAGGGCTTTTCCTACGAGCAGTACTTC
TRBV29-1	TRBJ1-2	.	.	CSVDGGGTLYGYTF	TGCAGCGTTGACGGGGGGGGGACCCTCTATGGCTACACCTTC